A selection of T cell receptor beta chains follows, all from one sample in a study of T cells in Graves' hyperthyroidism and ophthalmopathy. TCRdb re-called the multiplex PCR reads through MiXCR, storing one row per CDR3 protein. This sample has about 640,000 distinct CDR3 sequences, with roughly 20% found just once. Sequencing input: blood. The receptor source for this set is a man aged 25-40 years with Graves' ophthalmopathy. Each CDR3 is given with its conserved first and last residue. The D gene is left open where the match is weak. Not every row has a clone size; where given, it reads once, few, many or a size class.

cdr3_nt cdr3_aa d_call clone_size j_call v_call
TGCGCCAGCAGCCAAAACAGGGGCCCCTACGAGCAGTACTTC CASSQNRGPYEQYF TRBD1 few TRBJ2-7 TRBV4-1
TGTGCCAGCAGTTCTTTGACAGGGAGGACCCAGCATTTT CASSSLTGRTQHF TRBD1 many TRBJ1-5 TRBV28
TGCAGTGCTAGAATGTCTAGCGCGGAGGGTGAGCAGTTCTTC CSARMSSAEGEQFF - few TRBJ2-1 TRBV20-1
TGCGCCAGCAGCTTTACATTGGGGGGGGGCAATGAGCAGTTCTTC CASSFTLGGGNEQFF TRBD2 many TRBJ2-1 TRBV5-1
TGCAGTGCTAGAGATACTTTAGCGGGAAACACCCAAGAGACCCAGTACTTC CSARDTLAGNTQETQYF TRBD2 - TRBJ2-5 TRBV20-1
TGTGCCAGCAGTTACTCCAGCGCGGGTAACACCGGGGAGCTGTTTTTT CASSYSSAGNTGELFF - - TRBJ2-2 TRBV6-5
TGTGCCAGCTCCCAAGAACAAGTTAGCTCCTACAATGAGCAGTTCTTC CASSQEQVSSYNEQFF - - TRBJ2-1 TRBV18
TGCAGTGCTAGATCAGGGTTGGCCGGGGAGCTGTTTTTT CSARSGLAGELFF - - TRBJ2-2 TRBV20-1
TGTGCCAGCAGTGAAATGGGACAGGGGCGGGAGCCCCAGCATTTT CASSEMGQGREPQHF TRBD1 - TRBJ1-5 TRBV2
TGTGCCAGCAGTGGGCTAAAGGGGGCAGAGAACACTGAAGCTTTCTTT CASSGLKGAENTEAFF TRBD1 many TRBJ1-1 TRBV2
TGTGCCAGCAGCCCGCTTGGGTATGAGCAGTTCTTC CASSPLGYEQFF - many TRBJ2-1 TRBV3-1